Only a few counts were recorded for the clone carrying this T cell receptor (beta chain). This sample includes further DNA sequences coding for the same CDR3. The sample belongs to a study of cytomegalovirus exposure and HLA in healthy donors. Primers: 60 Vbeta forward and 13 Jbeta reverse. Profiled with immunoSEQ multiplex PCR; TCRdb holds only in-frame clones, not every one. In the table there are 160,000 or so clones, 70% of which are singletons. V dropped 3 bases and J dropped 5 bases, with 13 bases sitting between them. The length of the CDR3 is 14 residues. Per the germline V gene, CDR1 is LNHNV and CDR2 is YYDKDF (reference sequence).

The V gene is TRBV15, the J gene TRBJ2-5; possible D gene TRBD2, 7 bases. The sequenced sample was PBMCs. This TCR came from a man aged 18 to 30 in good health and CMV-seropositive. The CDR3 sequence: CATSSRGGGETQYF. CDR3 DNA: TGTGCCACCAGCAGTAGGGGGGGCGGGGAGACCCAGTACTTC.